The 19 T cell receptor beta chains in this list originate from one sample, sequenced in a study of blood T cells in healthy people across ages. A second PCR, run for about 7 to 11 cycles, used a sample-barcoded 5' primer plus a J-beta primer mix. From the 5' RACE reads, TCRdb called clonotypes with MiXCR, one entry per CDR3 protein. The sample yields roughly 930,000 distinct CDR3 sequences, under 50% seen once. The sequenced sample consisted of blood. These receptors were obtained from a young man in good health.

This rearrangement joins TRBV9 to TRBJ2-1, with D maybe TRBD2 (6 bases). Per germline, CDR1 SGDLS and CDR2 YYNGEE. This CDR3 comprises 11 residues. Trimming left V 9 bases short and J 10 bases short, with 14 bases between. The CDR3 loop reads CATGDGGEQFF. The CDR3 DNA sequence: TGTGCCACCGGAGATGGGGGGGAGCAGTTCTTC.

The chain couples TRBV7-9 to TRBJ1-6; D is unclear. The CDR3 runs 12 residues. Trimming took off 1 base at V and 18 bases at J, with 13 bases between the two ends. Germline V lookup: CDR1 SEHNR, CDR2 FQNEAQ (reference sequence). Written as DNA, the CDR3 is TGTGCCAGCAGCTTAGGCAGGTCTCTCCCCCACTTT. Its translation: CASSLGRSLPHF.

This clonotype appeared a few times. The V and J genes are TRBV7-9 and TRBJ2-1, with unresolved D. Per the germline V gene, CDR1 is SEHNR and CDR2 is FQNEAQ (reference sequence). This CDR3 region has 13 residues. Trimming removed 7 bases at V and 4 bases at J, with 11 bases between. In nucleotides, the CDR3 is TGTGCCAGCAACGACGACATGTACAATGAGCAGTTCTTC. This gives the protein CASNDDMYNEQFF.

The sample holds one count of this clonotype. The chain recombines TRBV4-1 with TRBJ1-3, with TRBD1 as a possible D gene (5 bases). V dropped 0 bases and J dropped 0 bases, with 9 bases sitting between them. Per germline, CDR1 MGHRA and CDR2 YSYEKL. The CDR3 extends over 16 amino acids. CDR3 in DNA: TGCGCCAGCAGCCAAGAGGGGGTGCTCTCTGGAAACACCATATATTTT. Its translation: CASSQEGVLSGNTIYF.

This clonotype was detected once. The gene calls are TRBV4-1 and TRBJ2-1; D possibly corresponds to TRBD2 (7 bases). This CDR3 spans 17 amino acids. Germline CDR1 and CDR2: MGHRA and YSYEKL. The V end lost 1 base, the J end lost 5 bases, and 18 bases lay between the germline ends. CDR3: CASSQVGGGFTDNEQFF. Here the CDR3 DNA reads TGCGCCAGCAGCCAAGTAGGGGGGGGTTTCACCGACAATGAGCAGTTCTTC.

In its sample, this clonotype was seen a few times. The CDR3 region has the DNA TGTGCCAGCAGTAGACAGGGGGCGGGAACCTACGAGCAGTACTTC. Translated, it gives CASSRQGAGTYEQYF. The chain employs TRBV27 and TRBJ2-5; TRBD1 aligns across 10 bases. The closer fit of TRBJ2-7 to the DNA end suggests the J call may be wrong. CDR1 and CDR2 from the germline V gene are MNHEY and SMNVEV (reference sequence). The CDR3 covers 15 residues.

This clonotype showed up just a few times. The gene calls are TRBV15 and TRBJ2-5; D ambiguous. V dropped 4 bases and J dropped 2 bases, with 8 bases sitting between them. The CDR3 runs to 13 residues. CDR1 and CDR2 from the germline V gene are LNHNV and YYDKDF (reference sequence). CDR3 loop: CATSTDFQETQYF. The DNA for the CDR3 is TGTGCCACCAGCACGGATTTTCAAGAGACCCAGTACTTC.

This chain joins TRBV27 and TRBJ2-7, with a weak D call TRBD2 (5 bases). There are 18 residues in the CDR3. Trimming removed 3 bases from V and 2 bases from J, with 23 bases in between. Germline V gene sequence: CDR1 MNHEY, CDR2 SMNVEV (reference sequence). Written as DNA, the CDR3 is TGTGCCAGCAGTTTTAAGGGATCGAAAAATGACGGGGCCTACGAGCAGTACTTC. This codes for CASSFKGSKNDGAYEQYF.

This clonotype has a count of ten or more. J is TRBJ1-5 and V is TRBV10-3, with D possibly TRBD1 on 6 matching bases. CDR1 ENHRY and CDR2 SYGVKD come from the germline V gene. The V end lost 4 bases, the J end lost 7 bases, and 17 bases lay between the germline ends. This CDR3 has 15 residues. CDR3 loop: CAISGGGGPSQPQHF. CDR3 in DNA: TGTGCCATCAGTGGCGGTGGGGGGCCGAGCCAGCCCCAGCATTTT.

This clonotype was counted a few times. The V gene is TRBV12-3 or TRBV12-4, the J gene TRBJ2-4; D is perhaps TRBD1 or TRBD2 (5 bases each). This CDR3 comprises 15 residues. Trimming took off 6 bases at V and 3 bases at J, with 15 bases between the two ends. The CDR3 DNA is TGTGCCAGCAGCGGGGACGGAGCCTTCAAAAACATTCAGTACTTC. It is translated as CASSGDGAFKNIQYF.

This sequence joins TRBV20-1 and TRBJ2-5; no firm D call. There are 15 residues in the CDR3. V dropped 0 bases and J dropped 4 bases, with 15 bases sitting between them. The germline V gene has CDR1 DFQATT and CDR2 SNEGSKA (reference sequence). As DNA, the CDR3 is TGCAGTGCTAGAGATGCTGAACAAGTGGTAGAGACCCAGTACTTC. Amino acids: CSARDAEQVVETQYF.

This clonotype was seen a single time. The rearrangement links TRBV18 to TRBJ1-6, with D hard to call. Trimming cost V 3 bases and J 8 bases, with 11 bases left between them. The length of the CDR3 is 14 residues. CDR1 KGHSH and CDR2 LQKENI come from the germline V gene. The CDR3 nucleotides are TGTGCCAGCTCACCCCTGCCGCCCGATTCACCCCTCCACTTT. Its protein product is CASSPLPPDSPLHF. The full variable domain, its missing parts supplied by reference TRBV18 and TRBJ1-6, is NAGVMQNPRHLVRRRGQEARLRCSPMKGHSHVYWYRQLPEEGLKFMVYLQKENIIDESGMPKERFSAEFPKEGPSILRIQQVVRGDSAAYFCASSPLPPDSPLHFGNGTRLTVT.

For this clonotype: At one end, the junction sequence differs from germline, possibly due to a read error. V gene TRBV10-3 combines with J gene TRBJ2-1; no firm D call. Germline values: CDR1 ENHRY, CDR2 SYGVKD. The CDR3 length is 14 residues. CDR3 residues: CAISQEGSYNEQLF. The CDR3 coding sequence is TGTGCCATCAGTCAAGAAGGCTCCTACAATGAGCAGTTGTTC.

This clonotype was recorded a few times. The rearrangement joins TRBV3-1 to TRBJ2-5; no clear D gene. CDR3 length equals 14 residues. V dropped 0 bases and J dropped 11 bases, with 16 bases sitting between them. In germline, CDR1 is LGHDT, CDR2 YNNKEL (reference sequence). Here the CDR3 reads CASSQDPSSGRQYF. The CDR3 nucleotides read TGTGCCAGCAGCCAAGATCCCAGCTCAGGTCGGCAGTACTTC.

V gene TRBV29-1 combines with J gene TRBJ1-1; D might be TRBD1 (5 bases). V was cut by 1 base and J by 6 bases, with 9 bases left in between. CDR3 length equals 12 residues. The germline V gene encodes CDR1 SQVTM and CDR2 ANQGSEA. The CDR3 DNA sequence: TGCAGCGTTGAAGGGGACTTCCCTGAAGCTTTCTTT. It is translated as CSVEGDFPEAFF.

This chain links TRBV27 with TRBJ2-2; D may be TRBD1 or TRBD2 (5 bases each). V was clipped by 4 bases and J by 7 bases, with 16 bases between them. The germline CDR1 and CDR2 sequences are MNHEY and SMNVEV (reference sequence). This CDR3 contains 15 residues. The chain's CDR3 is CASSSLGIRGGELFF. In DNA, the CDR3 is TGTGCCAGCAGTTCCCTCGGGATTAGGGGCGGGGAGCTGTTTTTT.

Only a few counts were recorded for this clonotype. The V call is TRBV14, the J call TRBJ1-2, with TRBD1 identical over 9 bases. CDR1 and CDR2 (germline): SGHDN, FVKESK. Germline trimming cut 5 bases from V and 6 bases from J; bases unmatched to any gene: 4. The length of the CDR3 is 13 residues. In DNA form, the CDR3 reads TGTGCCAGCAGCGCTCGGACAGGGGATGGCTACACCTTC. Protein sequence: CASSARTGDGYTF. The whole variable domain, remainder taken from reference TRBV14 and TRBJ1-2, is EAGVTQFPSHSVIEKGQTVTLRCDPISGHDNLYWYRRVMGKEIKFLLHFVKESKQDESGMPNNRFLAERTGGTYSTLKVQPAELEDSGVYFCASSARTGDGYTFGSGTRLTVV.

The chain carries TRBV14 and TRBJ2-3; D gene ambiguous. This CDR3 spans 14 amino acids. V shed 5 bases and J shed 6 bases, with 15 bases lying between them. Germline-derived CDR1 and CDR2 are SGHDN and FVKESK. The CDR3 DNA reads TGTGCCAGCAGCAACCCTGAATCCCTGGATACGCAGTATTTT. This encodes CASSNPESLDTQYF.

Concerning this clonotype itself: A read error may explain this, as a much larger clone is one base away. The V call is TRBV16, the J call TRBJ2-1, with TRBD2 matching over 7 bases. CDR1 and CDR2 from the germline V gene are KGHSY and FQNENV. The CDR3 covers 15 residues. In DNA, the CDR3 is TGTACCAGCAGCCAGGGCGGGGGACCCTACAATGAGCAGTTCTTC. Translated: CTSSQGGGPYNEQFF.